A single sample gave rise to the 12 T cell receptor beta chains below, sequenced in a study of T cells in Graves' hyperthyroidism and ophthalmopathy. RNA transcripts gave rise to amplified TCR beta CDR3 regions. Initially, a first-round RT-PCR of the TCR CDR3 employed the HTBI primer set. TCRdb re-called the multiplex PCR reads with MiXCR, one entry per CDR3 protein. The sample has hundreds of thousands of distinct CDR3 sequences; about 24% are singletons. The sequencing input was blood. The receptors were sampled from a woman aged 25-40 years with Graves' ophthalmopathy.

The V gene is TRBV12-3 or TRBV12-4, the J gene TRBJ2-7; 10 positions agree with TRBD2. The CDR3 sequence is 17 residues long. The V and J ends lost 5 bases and 7 bases, in that order; junction bases with no gene match: 17. The CDR3 reads CASSLGGRGLAGVEQYF. DNA for the CDR3: TGTGCCAGCAGTCTCGGGGGTAGAGGCCTAGCGGGAGTTGAGCAGTACTTC.

This clonotype was picked up many times. The chain is built from TRBV28 and TRBJ2-7; TRBD2 aligns across 9 bases. Germline assignment: CDR1 MDHEN and CDR2 SYDVKM. The trim removed 6 bases at V and 7 bases at J, leaving 13 bases unmatched. The CDR3 loop spans 15 amino acids. CDR3 residues: CASRGPGLAPQEQYF. CDR3 nucleotide sequence: TGTGCCAGCAGAGGTCCGGGACTAGCTCCCCAGGAGCAGTACTTC.

This clonotype was picked up a small number of times. This chain joins TRBV11-2 and TRBJ2-7; possibly TRBD1 for D (5 bases). V lost 1 base and J lost 4, with 11 bases in between. The CDR3 has 14 amino acids. Germline V gene sequence: CDR1 SGHAT, CDR2 FQNNGV. Here the CDR3 reads CASSLALTVYEQYF. Written as DNA, the CDR3 is TGTGCCAGCAGCTTAGCCTTGACAGTATACGAGCAGTACTTC.

The sample holds many counts of this clonotype. One end of the junction varies from germline; a read error may be responsible. The rearrangement links TRBV11-2 to TRBJ2-7; 9 bases align to TRBD1. The CDR3 extends over 16 amino acids. Germline CDR1 and CDR2: SGHAT and FQNNGV. The CDR3 is CASTLNRLDRGYEQYF. The CDR3 nucleotides read TGTGCCAGCACCTTAAACCGGTTGGACAGGGGATACGAGCAGTACTTC.

This clonotype was seen a handful of times. This chain connects TRBV18 to TRBJ2-2, with D unresolved. The CDR3 length is 13 residues. CDR1 KGHSH and CDR2 LQKENI come from the germline V gene. Deletions cut 6 bases from V and 5 bases from J, with 10 bases between. The DNA for the CDR3 is TGTGCCAGCTCGTCCCTCCAGACCGGGGAGCTGTTTTTT. This codes for CASSSLQTGELFF.

This clonotype showed up many times. The genes are TRBV4-3 and TRBJ1-5; D remains ambiguous. V was trimmed by 4 bases and J by 0 bases, leaving 16 bases between them. CDR3 size: 17 residues. Germline CDR1 is LGHNA and CDR2 is YSLEER. The CDR3 coding sequence is TGCGCCAGCAGCCCGAGCCACCAGACATTTAGCAATCAGCCCCAGCATTTT. Its translation is CASSPSHQTFSNQPQHF.

This clonotype was recorded at least ten times. The genes are TRBV29-1 and TRBJ2-7; D possibly uses TRBD1 or TRBD2 (5 bases each). The V gene lost 1 base and the J gene lost 3 bases, with 13 bases spanning the gap. The CDR3 extends over 14 amino acids. In germline, CDR1 is SQVTM, CDR2 ANQGSEA. The DNA for the CDR3 is TGCAGCGTTGAAGGGCAGGGAGAGGGCTACGAGCAGTACTTC. It yields the protein CSVEGQGEGYEQYF.

Ten or more counts support this clonotype. The chain combines TRBV29-1 with TRBJ1-1; D is unclear. The V gene's germline CDR1 is SQVTM and CDR2 ANQGSEA. This CDR3 comprises 12 residues. The CDR3 bases are TGCAGTTGTTACGGCCAGAGGGCCGAGGCTTTCTTT. As protein: CSCYGQRAEAFF.

V usage is TRBV10-2 and J usage is TRBJ2-7; D may be TRBD1 (5 bases). Deletions cut 5 bases from V and 0 bases from J, with 20 bases between. The length of the CDR3 is 17 residues. Germline values: CDR1 WSHSY, CDR2 SAAADI. In DNA, the CDR3 is TGCGCCAGCAGTTTTTCCCACAGGACGGCGGTCTCCTACGAGCAGTACTTC. It codes for CASSFSHRTAVSYEQYF.

The table lists this clonotype with many counts. The chain links TRBV12-3 or TRBV12-4 to TRBJ1-2; 7 bases map to TRBD1. J lost 2 bases, V lost 5 bases, and 8 bases had no gene match. The CDR3 covers 15 residues. The chain's CDR3 is CASSPRQGGNYGYTF. In DNA form, the CDR3 reads TGTGCCAGCAGTCCGCGACAGGGTGGGAACTATGGCTACACCTTC.

This clonotype was seen many times. V usage is TRBV6-2 or TRBV6-3 and J usage is TRBJ1-2, with 9 nucleotides matching TRBD1. J gave up 10 bases and V 8 bases, and 8 bases lay outside the gene matches. This CDR3 is built from 12 residues. Per the germline V gene, CDR1 is MNHEY and CDR2 is SVGEGT. CDR3 bases: TGTGCCAGCCGGACAGGGGCCGTTGACTACACCTTC. Its translation: CASRTGAVDYTF.

This clonotype was seen ten or more times. The rearrangement uses TRBV12-3 or TRBV12-4 and TRBJ1-3; 8 nucleotides align to TRBD1. The CDR3 covers 15 residues. V dropped 6 bases and J dropped 4; count of bases not matched to a gene: 8. CDR3 bases: TGTGCCAGCAGCAGGACAGGGTCGGCAGGAAACACCATATATTTT. Amino acids: CASSRTGSAGNTIYF.